These 11 T cell receptor beta chains came from one sample sequenced in a study of CD4+ T cells in melanoma. Using immunoSEQ multiplex PCR, the repertoire was profiled, and TCRdb retains in-frame clones only, with some absent. The sample holds about 10,000 clones, about 63% seen once. Sequenced material: cells from a culture (not recorded whether cultured in vitro). These receptors came from a human donor with melanoma.

This chain connects TRBV5-6 to TRBJ1-6, with no clear D. The V end was cut by 3 bases, the J end by 4 bases, with 11 bases between. Germline CDR1 SGHDT, CDR2 YYEEEE. The CDR3 is 15 amino acids. In DNA, the CDR3 is TGTGCCAGCAGCTACAGAACTTCTTATAATTCACCCCTCCACTTT. This sequence encodes CASSYRTSYNSPLHF.

This clone appeared a few times. This rearrangement joins TRBV5-8 to TRBJ2-3, with 10 bases aligning to TRBD1. Germline assignment: CDR1 SGHTS and CDR2 YDEGEE. The CDR3 runs 16 residues. Germline trimming cut 5 bases from V and 4 bases from J; bases unmatched to any gene: 10. The CDR3 spells CASSPTGTGESDTQYF. The CDR3 DNA follows: TGTGCCAGCAGTCCTACCGGGACAGGGGAATCAGATACGCAGTATTTT.

The chain couples TRBV19 to TRBJ1-1, with 10 bases that match TRBD1. Trimming at V came to 8 bases and at J to 4 bases, leaving 10 bases not matched to a gene. This CDR3 contains 15 residues. Germline V lookup: CDR1 LNHDA, CDR2 SQIVND (reference sequence). CDR3: CASWDPGQGPTEAFF. As DNA, the CDR3 is TGTGCCAGTTGGGACCCGGGACAGGGGCCCACTGAAGCTTTCTTT.

The gene calls are TRBV6-1 and TRBJ2-7, with D perhaps TRBD1 (5 bases). Per germline, CDR1 MNHNS and CDR2 SASEGT. There are 14 residues in the CDR3. V was cut by 4 bases and J by 0 bases, with 10 bases left in between. CDR3 in amino acids: CASSVRQFSYEQYF. Written as DNA, the CDR3 is TGTGCCAGCAGTGTCAGACAGTTCTCCTACGAGCAGTACTTC.

This sequence joins TRBV30 and TRBJ1-6, with D uncertain. V lost 2 bases to trimming and J lost 6 bases, with 14 bases between them. The CDR3 sequence is 15 residues long. CDR1 GTSNPN and CDR2 SVGIG come from the germline V gene (reference sequence). The CDR3 nucleotides read TGTGCCTGGAGTTCAACTCGGGCGGGTAATTCACCCCTCCACTTT. Its translation: CAWSSTRAGNSPLHF.

This clone was seen only a few times. The chain has TRBV7-9 and TRBJ1-5; no definite D call. Germline V CDR1 and CDR2: SEHNR, FQNEAQ (reference sequence). Between the trimmed V and J ends, which lost 3 bases and 4 bases, there was a span of 7 bases. This CDR3 is 13 amino acids long. This CDR3 is CASSLELNQPQHF. CDR3 coding DNA: TGTGCCAGCAGCTTGGAACTTAATCAGCCCCAGCATTTT.

This chain links TRBV10-1 with TRBJ2-3, with D uncertain. CDR1 is WNHNN and CDR2 is SYGVQD in the germline V gene (reference sequence). Deletions cut 2 bases from V and 2 bases from J, with 8 bases between. This CDR3 region has 14 residues. The CDR3 spells CASSEGTLTDTQYF. CDR3 nucleotide sequence: TGCGCCAGCAGTGAGGGCACCCTCACAGATACGCAGTATTTT.

The chain combines TRBV5-1 with TRBJ2-1, with TRBD1 matching 7 bases. CDR1 and CDR2 (germline): SGHRS, YFSETQ. This CDR3 region has 14 residues. V was clipped by 4 bases and J by 4 bases; unmatched bases: 5. The CDR3 spells CASSIGGQYNEQFF. The DNA for the CDR3 is TGCGCCAGCAGCATAGGGGGCCAATACAATGAGCAGTTCTTC.

J is TRBJ1-2 and V is TRBV6-5; D gene ambiguous. The germline V gene encodes CDR1 MNHEY and CDR2 SVGAGI. The CDR3 sequence is 14 residues long. Trimming cost V 6 bases and J 1 base, with 12 bases left between them. The CDR3, as DNA: TGTGCCAGCAGGGCGCCTGGGGATAACTATGGCTACACCTTC. This encodes CASRAPGDNYGYTF.

CDR3 in amino acids: CASSKDRQFAGTHLNTEAFF. The CDR3 coding sequence is TGTGCCAGCAGCAAGGACCGCCAGTTCGCAGGCACTCACTTGAACACTGAAGCTTTCTTT. The genes are TRBV21-1 and TRBJ1-1. TRBV21-1 is reported as a pseudogene. The CDR3 extends over 20 amino acids.

This clone was recorded once. CDR3 bases: TGTGCCAGCAGCTTAAGCGGGGGGTTTTCTGGGGAGCTGTTTTTT. This translates into CASSLSGGFSGELFF. The V call is TRBV7-3, the J call TRBJ2-2; 8 bases agree with TRBD2. With V trimmed by 1 base and J by 8 bases, 6 bases remained unmatched. The germline gives CDR1 SGHTA, CDR2 FQGTGA. The CDR3 runs 15 residues. The variable domain in full, completed from reference TRBV7-3 and TRBJ2-2, reads GAGVSQTPSNKVTEKGKYVELRCDPISGHTALYWYRQSLGQGPEFLIYFQGTGAADDSGLPNDRFFAVRPEGSVSTLKIQRTERGDSAVYLCASSLSGGFSGELFFGEGSRLTVL.